These 26 T cell receptor beta chains were sequenced from one sample in a study of metastatic and nonmetastatic thyroid tumors (dated by TCRdb to the early 2020s). Libraries were constructed by PCR. Sequencing instrument: Illumina HiSeq 4000. TCRdb reworked the public reads: Q25 trimming with fastp, MiXCR clone assembly, productive beta chains retained. Within this sample are 30,000 to 35,000 clones, with about 29% of them counted one time only. Of the sample, 7.8% is held by the ten largest clones. Before undergoing thyroid surgery, none of the patients had been given any kind of treatment. The sequenced sample was blood. Every receptor here comes from a female donor with papillary thyroid cancer or a benign thyroid nodule (not recorded which). Some clones in this sample may be carry-over from other donors' samples.

The V and J genes are TRBV29-1 and TRBJ2-4, with 9 bases lining up with TRBD2. The CDR3 sequence is 14 residues long. Trimming took 4 bases from V and 1 from J; bases not matched to a gene: 2. Germline V gene sequence: CDR1 SQVTM, CDR2 ANQGSEA. Written as DNA, the CDR3 is TGCAGCGTTGGGCTAGCGGGGGCCAAAAACATTCAGTACTTC. Translating it yields CSVGLAGAKNIQYF.

This clone was observed a handful of times. V gene TRBV18 combines with J gene TRBJ1-3; D is unresolved. Germline CDR1 and CDR2: KGHSH and LQKENI. V lost 2 bases to trimming and J lost 7 bases, with 6 bases between them. The CDR3 spans 12 residues. CDR3 region: CASSPTPNTIYF. In DNA, the CDR3 is TGTGCCAGCTCACCAACCCCGAACACCATATATTTT.

For this clone: The junction departs from the called germline gene at one end, perhaps through a read error. The chain joins TRBV11-2 to TRBJ1-2; D remains unclear. CDR3 length: 13 amino acids. Per germline, CDR1 SGHAT and CDR2 FQNNGV. Here the CDR3 DNA reads TGTGCCAACAGCCCGTCGGTATCTCTTGGCTACACCTTC. Encoded protein: CANSPSVSLGYTF.

This clone was observed many times. The chain couples TRBV3-1 to TRBJ2-3; D gene uncertain. CDR3 size: 16 residues. Trimming cost V 0 bases and J 0 bases, with 10 bases left between them. Germline V gene sequence: CDR1 LGHDT, CDR2 YNNKEL (reference sequence). CDR3 protein: CASSQEPQISTDTQYF. The CDR3 DNA reads as TGTGCCAGCAGCCAAGAGCCACAGATAAGCACAGATACGCAGTATTTT.

For this clone: One end of the junction varies from germline; a read error may be responsible. The chain combines TRBV20-1 with TRBJ1-2; D is unclear. This CDR3 has 12 residues. CDR1 and CDR2 from the germline V gene are DFQATT and SNEGSKA (reference sequence). The CDR3 region has the DNA TGCAGTGCTAGTATGAGGTACTACGGCTACACCTTC. This translates into CSASMRYYGYTF.

The V call is TRBV20-1, the J call TRBJ2-1; no firm D call. Trimming removed 6 bases at V and 9 bases at J, with 12 bases between. CDR1 is DFQATT and CDR2 is SNEGSKA in the germline V gene (reference sequence). The CDR3 covers 11 residues. CDR3 DNA: TGCAGTGCCAAGAAGGTAACTGAGCAGTTCTTC. It is translated as CSAKKVTEQFF.

This clone came up a few times. The genes are TRBV28 and TRBJ1-1; D unresolved. CDR1 is MDHEN, CDR2 SYDVKM, per germline. This CDR3 is built from 8 residues. For the CDR3, the DNA is TGTGCAAGAACTGAAGCTTTCTTT. It translates to CARTEAFF.

This clone has more than one count but fewer than ten. This chain links TRBV6-4 with TRBJ2-3; D is ambiguous. This CDR3 comprises 13 residues. Trimming shortened V by 7 bases and J by 2 bases, and 10 bases separated the two germline ends. Germline V lookup: CDR1 MRHNA, CDR2 SNTAGT. The CDR3 nucleotides read TGTGCCAGCATTGAGTGGGCCACAGATACGCAGTATTTT. Residues: CASIEWATDTQYF.

The V gene is TRBV6-2 or TRBV6-3, the J gene TRBJ2-5; 8 bases line up with TRBD2. V gave up 2 bases and J gave up 3 bases; unmatched junction bases: 5. Germline V CDR1 and CDR2: MNHEY, SVGEGT. The CDR3 is made up of 15 amino acids. The CDR3: CASSYEREFEETQYF. The CDR3 nucleotides are TGTGCCAGCAGTTACGAGCGGGAGTTTGAAGAGACCCAGTACTTC.

Points on this clone: At one boundary the junction diverges from the germline segment, which might be a read error. The chain is built from TRBV20-1 and TRBJ2-2, with D perhaps assigned TRBD1 or TRBD2 (5 bases each). This CDR3 is built from 13 residues. CDR1 is DFQATT and CDR2 is SNEGSKA in the germline V gene (reference sequence). DNA for the CDR3: TGCAGTCCCCCGGGGCAGAACACCGGGGAGCGGTTTTTT. Protein sequence: CSPPGQNTGERFF.

This chain links TRBV4-1 with TRBJ2-7; D perhaps matches TRBD2 (6 bases). Trimming removed 4 bases from V and 2 bases from J, with 15 bases in between. The germline V gene encodes CDR1 MGHRA and CDR2 YSYEKL. CDR3 length equals 15 residues. The CDR3 loop reads CASSLRVGGAYEQYF. In DNA, the CDR3 is TGCGCCAGCAGCCTAAGGGTCGGAGGGGCCTACGAGCAGTACTTC.

This clone was observed at least ten times. J is TRBJ2-2 and V is TRBV7-3; maybe TRBD1 (6 bases). CDR3 length: 14 residues. Germline values: CDR1 SGHTA, CDR2 FQGTGA. The V end lost 2 bases, the J end lost 5 bases, and 9 bases lay between the germline ends. In DNA, the CDR3 is TGTGCCAGCAGCTTATTGGGGGCAACCGGGGAGCTGTTTTTT. It is translated as CASSLLGATGELFF.

This clone was recorded a few times. Being one base from a much bigger clone, this may be a read error. The chain employs TRBV7-8 and TRBJ2-1; 7 positions match TRBD1. J was trimmed by 5 bases and V by 1 base; bases with no gene match: 17. The CDR3 spans 19 residues. Germline loops: CDR1 SGHVS, CDR2 FQNEAQ. The chain's CDR3 is CASSLGSLMKGAPDNEQFF. In DNA, the CDR3 is TGTGCCAGCAGCTTAGGGTCATTAATGAAGGGGGCCCCAGACAATGAGCAGTTCTTC.

This clone occurred many times. The genes are TRBV11-2 and TRBJ2-5; tentatively, D is TRBD1 or TRBD2 (6 bases each). The V gene's germline CDR1 is SGHAT and CDR2 FQNNGV. CDR3 length: 14 residues. V shed 5 bases and J shed 1 base, with 11 bases lying between them. CDR3 coding DNA: TGTGCCAGCAGCCTAGGGGGGCCCCAAGAGACCCAGTACTTC. The encoded protein is CASSLGGPQETQYF.

This clone was seen at least ten times. The chain links TRBV3-1 to TRBJ2-7, with D maybe TRBD1 (6 bases). Germline V gene data show CDR1 as LGHDT and CDR2 as YNNKEL (reference sequence). The CDR3 is 13 residues long. Trimming pared 6 bases from V and 3 bases from J, leaving 12 bases between. The CDR3 loop reads CASRGEQGYEQYF. The DNA for the CDR3 is TGTGCCAGCAGGGGGGAACAGGGCTACGAGCAGTACTTC.

This clone is classed as medium-sized. V and J are TRBV9 and TRBJ2-1; 9 nucleotides align to TRBD2. The CDR3 contains 15 residues. Germline assignment: CDR1 SGDLS and CDR2 YYNGEE. V was clipped by 0 bases and J by 7 bases; unmatched bases: 5. The CDR3 here is CASSVEKRGVNEQFF. The CDR3 DNA follows: TGTGCCAGCAGCGTAGAAAAGCGGGGGGTTAATGAGCAGTTCTTC.

The table lists this clone with many counts. The rearrangement joins TRBV3-1 to TRBJ1-6; a weak D match, TRBD1 (6 bases). In germline, CDR1 is LGHDT, CDR2 YNNKEL (reference sequence). The CDR3 has 14 amino acids. The V end lost 1 base, the J end lost 6 bases, and 7 bases lay between the germline ends. This CDR3 is CASSQAGVNSPLHF. The CDR3 DNA sequence: TGTGCCAGCAGCCAAGCAGGGGTTAATTCACCCCTCCACTTT.

This clone was seen many times. V usage is TRBV20-1 and J usage is TRBJ2-3, with 11 bases lining up with TRBD2. V trimming: 6 bases; J trimming: 4 bases; junction bases outside the gene matches: 6. Looked up from germline, CDR1 is DFQATT and CDR2 is SNEGSKA (reference sequence). CDR3 size: 14 residues. The CDR3 sequence: CSAVAGGPADTQYF. Written as DNA, the CDR3 is TGCAGTGCCGTAGCGGGGGGGCCGGCAGATACGCAGTATTTT.

In this sample, this clone turned up a few times. The J gene is TRBJ2-7, the V gene TRBV2; possible D gene TRBD1, 5 bases. The V end was cut by 5 bases, the J end by 6 bases, with 8 bases between. The germline CDR1 and CDR2 sequences are SNHLY and FYNNEI. The length of the CDR3 is 11 residues. The CDR3 spells CASSQGSEQYF. CDR3 nucleotide sequence: TGTGCCAGCAGTCAGGGATCCGAGCAGTACTTC.

This clone was observed many times. V is TRBV15 and J is TRBJ1-2; no clear D gene. This CDR3 has 12 residues. Trimming left V 1 base short and J 5 bases short, with 5 bases between. Germline CDR1 is LNHNV and CDR2 is YYDKDF (reference sequence). In DNA, the CDR3 is TGTGCCACCAGCAGAGTAGGGTATGGCTACACCTTC. This codes for CATSRVGYGYTF. Filled out from reference TRBV15 and TRBJ1-2, the complete variable domain reads DAMVIQNPRYQVTQFGKPVTLSCSQTLNHNVMYWYQQKSSQAPKLLFHYYDKDFNNEADTPDNFQSRRPNTSFCFLDIRSPGLGDTAMYLCATSRVGYGYTFGSGTRLTVV.

This clone was picked up many times. The rearrangement joins TRBV20-1 to TRBJ2-5; D not resolved. Looked up from germline, CDR1 is DFQATT and CDR2 is SNEGSKA (reference sequence). The V end was cut by 0 bases, the J end by 3 bases, with 11 bases between. This CDR3 contains 14 residues. The CDR3 is CSAREAPGKETQYF. CDR3 sequence (DNA): TGCAGTGCTAGAGAAGCGCCAGGCAAAGAGACCCAGTACTTC.

Relative to its sample, this clone is hyperexpanded (1% or more). V gene TRBV15 combines with J gene TRBJ2-3; D is ambiguous. The CDR3 has 16 amino acids. The germline V and J ends were trimmed by 0 bases and 2 bases, with 12 bases remaining between them. Looked up from germline, CDR1 is LNHNV and CDR2 is YYDKDF (reference sequence). For the CDR3, the DNA is TGTGCCACCAGCAGAGATAATTGGGGAACCACAGATACGCAGTATTTT. This gives the protein CATSRDNWGTTDTQYF.

There are many counts of this clone. CDR3 sequence: CASSQAALQGIGELFF. Here the CDR3 DNA reads TGTGCCAGCAGCCAAGCGGCTTTACAGGGGATAGGGGAGCTGTTTTTT. This sequence joins TRBV3-1 and TRBJ2-2; 7 bases line up with TRBD1. CDR1 and CDR2 (germline): LGHDT, YNNKEL (reference sequence). CDR3 size: 16 residues. V lost 1 base, J lost 8 bases, and 10 bases stayed unmatched.

Remarks on this clone: Since the CDR3 does not end with the conserved phenylalanine or tryptophan, this likely comes from a read error. CDR3 DNA: TGCAGTGCTAGGTGGGGGACCCAAGAGACCCAGTACCTC. It translates to CSARWGTQETQYL. V usage is TRBV20-1 and J usage is TRBJ2-5; D is tentatively TRBD1 or TRBD2 (5 bases each). The V gene lost 3 bases and the J gene lost 1 base, with 9 bases spanning the gap. Germline CDR1 is DFQATT and CDR2 is SNEGSKA (reference sequence). The CDR3 runs 13 residues.

This clone has ten or more counts. The V and J genes are TRBV29-1 and TRBJ2-1; TRBD1 or TRBD2 may be the D gene (6 bases each). V lost 1 base and J 7 bases, leaving 14 bases between the germline ends. The CDR3 is made up of 14 amino acids. Germline CDR1 SQVTM, CDR2 ANQGSEA. The CDR3 DNA follows: TGCAGCGTTGAAGGGCAGGGGAGGTGGAATGAGCAGTTCTTC. It translates to CSVEGQGRWNEQFF.

In regard to this clone: The junction differs from germline at one of its ends, possibly a read error. The rearrangement joins TRBV28 to TRBJ1-2, with 9 bases identical to TRBD1. Germline CDR1 reads MDHEN; CDR2 reads SYDVKM. CDR3 length: 17 residues. This CDR3 is CASSSRTGTGFRYCYTF. The CDR3, as DNA: TGTGCCAGCAGTTCGAGGACCGGGACAGGGTTTCGCTATTGCTACACCTTC.